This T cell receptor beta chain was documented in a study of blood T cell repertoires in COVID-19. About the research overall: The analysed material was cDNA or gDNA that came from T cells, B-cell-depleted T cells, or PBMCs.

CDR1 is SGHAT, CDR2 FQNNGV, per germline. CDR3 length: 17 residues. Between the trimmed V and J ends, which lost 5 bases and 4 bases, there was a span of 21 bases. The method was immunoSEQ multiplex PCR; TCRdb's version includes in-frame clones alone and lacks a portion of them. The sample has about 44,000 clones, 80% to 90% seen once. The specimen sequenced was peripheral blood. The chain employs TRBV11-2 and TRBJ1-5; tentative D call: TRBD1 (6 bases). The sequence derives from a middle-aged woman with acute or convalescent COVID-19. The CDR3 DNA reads TGTGCCAGCAGCCCGCGAGGGGGGGCAAGTCTTAATCAGCCCCAGCATTTT. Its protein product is CASSPRGGASLNQPQHF.